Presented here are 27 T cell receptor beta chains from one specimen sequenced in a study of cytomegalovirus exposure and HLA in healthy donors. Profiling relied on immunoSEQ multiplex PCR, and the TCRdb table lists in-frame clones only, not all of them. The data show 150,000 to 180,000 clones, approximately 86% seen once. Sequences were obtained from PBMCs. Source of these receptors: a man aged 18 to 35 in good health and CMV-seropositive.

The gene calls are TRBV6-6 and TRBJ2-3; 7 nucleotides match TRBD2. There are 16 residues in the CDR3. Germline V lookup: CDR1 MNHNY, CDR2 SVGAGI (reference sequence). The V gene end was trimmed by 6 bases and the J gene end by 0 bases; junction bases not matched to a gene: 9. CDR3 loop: CASSPPRRGSTDTQYF. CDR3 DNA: TGTGCCAGCAGCCCCCCCCGGCGGGGGAGCACAGATACGCAGTATTTT.

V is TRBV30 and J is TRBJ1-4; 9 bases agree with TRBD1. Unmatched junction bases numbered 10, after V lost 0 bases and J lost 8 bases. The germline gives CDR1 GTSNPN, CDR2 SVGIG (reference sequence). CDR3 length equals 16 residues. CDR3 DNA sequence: TGTGCCTGGAGTGTGGGACAGGGAAAGGAGGGCGAAAAACTGTTTTTT. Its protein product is CAWSVGQGKEGEKLFF.

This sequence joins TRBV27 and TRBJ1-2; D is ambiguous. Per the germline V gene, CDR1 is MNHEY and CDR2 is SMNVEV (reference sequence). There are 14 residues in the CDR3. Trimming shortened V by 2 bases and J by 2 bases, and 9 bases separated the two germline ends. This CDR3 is CASSLRGINYGYTF. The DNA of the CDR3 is TGTGCCAGCAGTTTACGAGGAATAAACTATGGCTACACCTTC.

The CDR3 loop reads CASSTGLYNEQFF. DNA of the CDR3: TGTGCCAGCAGTACGGGACTCTACAATGAGCAGTTCTTC. The V gene is TRBV2, the J gene TRBJ2-1; perhaps TRBD2 as D (6 bases). Germline V CDR1 and CDR2: SNHLY, FYNNEI. V gave up 5 bases and J gave up 3 bases, with 8 bases separating them. The CDR3 loop spans 13 amino acids.

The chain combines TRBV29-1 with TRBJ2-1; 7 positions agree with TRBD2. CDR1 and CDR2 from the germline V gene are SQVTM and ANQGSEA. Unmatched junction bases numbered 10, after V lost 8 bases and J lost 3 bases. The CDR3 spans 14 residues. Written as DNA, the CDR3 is TGCAGCACAGGCGGCCTAGCGGACTACAATGAGCAGTTCTTC. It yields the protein CSTGGLADYNEQFF.

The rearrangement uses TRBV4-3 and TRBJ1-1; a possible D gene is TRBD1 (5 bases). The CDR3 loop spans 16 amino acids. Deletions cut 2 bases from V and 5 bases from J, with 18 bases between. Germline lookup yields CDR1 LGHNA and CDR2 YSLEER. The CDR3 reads CASSQTTGAGGTEAFF. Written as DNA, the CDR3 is TGCGCCAGCAGCCAAACGACCGGGGCCGGAGGGACTGAAGCTTTCTTT.

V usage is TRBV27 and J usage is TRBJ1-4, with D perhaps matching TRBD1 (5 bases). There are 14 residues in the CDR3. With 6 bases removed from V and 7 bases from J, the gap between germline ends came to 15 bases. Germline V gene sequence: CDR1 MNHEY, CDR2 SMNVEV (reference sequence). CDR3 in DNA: TGTGCCAGCAGCTCGGCCGGGGGGGGTGAAAAACTGTTTTTT. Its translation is CASSSAGGGEKLFF.

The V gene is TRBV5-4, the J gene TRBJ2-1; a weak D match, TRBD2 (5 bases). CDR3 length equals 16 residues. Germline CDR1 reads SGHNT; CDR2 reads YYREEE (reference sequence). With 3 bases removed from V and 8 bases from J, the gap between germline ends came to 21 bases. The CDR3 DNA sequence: TGTGCCAGCAGCTCCCTGTGGGTCGGGGATTTTCATGAGCAGTTCTTC. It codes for CASSSLWVGDFHEQFF.

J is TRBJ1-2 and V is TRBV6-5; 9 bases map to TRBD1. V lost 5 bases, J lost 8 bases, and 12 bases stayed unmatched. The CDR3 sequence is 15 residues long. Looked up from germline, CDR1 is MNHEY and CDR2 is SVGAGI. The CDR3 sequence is CASSPPGQGGRGYTF. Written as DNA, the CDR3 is TGTGCCAGCAGTCCTCCGGGACAGGGCGGTCGGGGCTACACCTTC.

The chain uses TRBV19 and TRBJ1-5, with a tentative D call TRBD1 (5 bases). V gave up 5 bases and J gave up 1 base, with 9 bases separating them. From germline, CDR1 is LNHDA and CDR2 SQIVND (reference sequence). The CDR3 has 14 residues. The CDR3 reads CASSSRQSNQPQHF. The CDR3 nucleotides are TGTGCCAGTAGTTCCCGACAGAGCAATCAGCCCCAGCATTTT.

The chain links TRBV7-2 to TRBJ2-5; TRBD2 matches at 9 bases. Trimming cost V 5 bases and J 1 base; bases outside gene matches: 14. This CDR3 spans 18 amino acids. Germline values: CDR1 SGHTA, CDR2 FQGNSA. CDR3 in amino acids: CASSRRRVAGDSQETQYF. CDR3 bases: TGTGCCAGCAGCCGCCGACGCGTAGCGGGGGACTCCCAAGAGACCCAGTACTTC.

Here the CDR3 reads CASREGLAGVEQYF. The CDR3 nucleotides are TGTGCCAGCAGGGAGGGTCTAGCGGGAGTCGAGCAGTACTTC. The rearrangement links TRBV7-2 to TRBJ2-7, with 10 bases identical to TRBD2. Trimming took 6 bases from V and 6 from J; bases not matched to a gene: 8. Germline loops: CDR1 SGHTA, CDR2 FQGNSA. The CDR3 consists of 14 residues.

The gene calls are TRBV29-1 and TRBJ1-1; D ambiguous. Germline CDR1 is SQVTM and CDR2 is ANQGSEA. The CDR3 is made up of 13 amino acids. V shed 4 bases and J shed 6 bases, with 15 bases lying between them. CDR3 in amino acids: CSVAESARAEAFF. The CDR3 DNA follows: TGCAGCGTTGCGGAGTCCGCCCGCGCTGAAGCTTTCTTT.

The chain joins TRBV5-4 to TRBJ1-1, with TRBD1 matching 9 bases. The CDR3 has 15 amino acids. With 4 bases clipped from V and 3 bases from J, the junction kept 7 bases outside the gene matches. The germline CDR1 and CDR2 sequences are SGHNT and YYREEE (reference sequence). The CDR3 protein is CASSHYRGLDTEAFF. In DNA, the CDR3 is TGTGCCAGCAGCCATTACAGGGGGCTAGACACTGAAGCTTTCTTT.

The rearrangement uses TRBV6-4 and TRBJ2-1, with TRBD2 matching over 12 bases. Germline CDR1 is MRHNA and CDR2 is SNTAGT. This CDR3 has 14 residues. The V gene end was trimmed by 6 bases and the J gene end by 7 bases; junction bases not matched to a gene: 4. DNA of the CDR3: TGTGCCAGCAGCCCTAGCGGGGGGGTAAATGAGCAGTTCTTC. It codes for CASSPSGGVNEQFF.

CDR3 bases: TGTGCCAGCAGCTCTGGACAGGGTATGCCTGAAGCTTTCTTT. Translating it yields CASSSGQGMPEAFF. The chain couples TRBV5-4 to TRBJ1-1, with 8 nucleotides matching TRBD1. With V trimmed by 3 bases and J by 6 bases, 7 bases remained unmatched. Germline-derived CDR1 and CDR2 are SGHNT and YYREEE (reference sequence). CDR3 length equals 14 residues.

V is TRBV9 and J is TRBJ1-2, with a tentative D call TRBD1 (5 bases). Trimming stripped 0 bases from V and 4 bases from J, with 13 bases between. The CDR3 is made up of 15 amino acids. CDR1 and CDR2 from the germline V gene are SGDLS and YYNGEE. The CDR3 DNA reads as TGTGCCAGCAGCGTAGCTACTACAGGATTCTATGGCTACACCTTC. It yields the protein CASSVATTGFYGYTF.

CDR3 sequence reads: CASSKQENQPQHF. The CDR3 DNA reads TGTGCCAGCAGTAAACAGGAGAATCAGCCCCAGCATTTT. The genes are TRBV6-5 and TRBJ1-5; perhaps TRBD1 as D (5 bases). Germline V gene sequence: CDR1 MNHEY, CDR2 SVGAGI. The CDR3 sequence is 13 residues long. The germline V and J ends were trimmed by 5 bases and 4 bases, with 9 bases remaining between them.

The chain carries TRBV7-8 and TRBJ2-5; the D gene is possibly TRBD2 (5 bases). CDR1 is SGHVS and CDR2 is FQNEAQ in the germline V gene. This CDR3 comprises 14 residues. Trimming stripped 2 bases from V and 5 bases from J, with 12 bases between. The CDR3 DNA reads TGTGCCAGCAGCTTAAACGGACTCTCGGAGACCCAGTACTTC. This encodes CASSLNGLSETQYF.

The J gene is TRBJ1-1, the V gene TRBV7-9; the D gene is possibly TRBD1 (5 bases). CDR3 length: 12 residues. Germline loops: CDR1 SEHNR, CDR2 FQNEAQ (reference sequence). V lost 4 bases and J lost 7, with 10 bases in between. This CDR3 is CASSSQGVEAFF. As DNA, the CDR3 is TGTGCCAGCAGCTCCCAAGGGGTTGAAGCTTTCTTT.

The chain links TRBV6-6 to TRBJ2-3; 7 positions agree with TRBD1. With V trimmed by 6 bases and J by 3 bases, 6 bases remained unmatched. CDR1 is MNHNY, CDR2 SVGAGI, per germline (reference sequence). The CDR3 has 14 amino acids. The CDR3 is CASRTRDRTDTQYF. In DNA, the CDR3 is TGTGCCAGCAGAACCCGGGACAGAACAGATACGCAGTATTTT.

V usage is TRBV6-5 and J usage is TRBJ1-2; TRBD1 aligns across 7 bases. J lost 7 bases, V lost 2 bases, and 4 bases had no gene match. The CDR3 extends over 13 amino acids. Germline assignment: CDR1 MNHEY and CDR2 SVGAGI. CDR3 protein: CASSYEQGSGYTF. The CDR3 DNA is TGTGCCAGCAGTTACGAACAGGGGAGTGGCTACACCTTC.

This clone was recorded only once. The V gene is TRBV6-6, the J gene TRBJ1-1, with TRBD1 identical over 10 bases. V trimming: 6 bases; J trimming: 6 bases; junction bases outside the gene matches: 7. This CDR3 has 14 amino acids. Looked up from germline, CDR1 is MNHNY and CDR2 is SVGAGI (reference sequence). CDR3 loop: CASSPGTGDPEAFF. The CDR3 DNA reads TGTGCCAGCAGCCCCGGGACAGGGGACCCTGAAGCTTTCTTT.

The CDR3 here is CASSQDAGGYGYTF. The CDR3 DNA sequence: TGCGCCAGCAGCCAAGATGCAGGGGGATATGGCTACACCTTC. The chain joins TRBV4-3 to TRBJ1-2; TRBD1 matches 7 bases. Germline V CDR1 and CDR2: LGHNA, YSLEER. V shed 0 bases, J shed 5 bases, and the junction held 3 bases outside the gene matches. There are 14 residues in the CDR3.

The CDR3 reads CASSEEFSNQPQHF. The CDR3 nucleotides read TGTGCCAGCAGTGAGGAGTTTAGCAATCAGCCCCAGCATTTT. This chain links TRBV6-1 with TRBJ1-5; D unclear. CDR3 length: 14 residues. From germline, CDR1 is MNHNS and CDR2 SASEGT. V was clipped by 3 bases and J by 0 bases, with 6 bases between them.

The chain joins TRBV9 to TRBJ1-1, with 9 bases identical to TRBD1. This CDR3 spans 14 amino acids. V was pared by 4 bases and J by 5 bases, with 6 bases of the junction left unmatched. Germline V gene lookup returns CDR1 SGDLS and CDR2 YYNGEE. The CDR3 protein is CASSFGQGSTEAFF. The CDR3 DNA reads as TGTGCCAGCAGCTTTGGACAGGGGAGTACTGAAGCTTTCTTT.

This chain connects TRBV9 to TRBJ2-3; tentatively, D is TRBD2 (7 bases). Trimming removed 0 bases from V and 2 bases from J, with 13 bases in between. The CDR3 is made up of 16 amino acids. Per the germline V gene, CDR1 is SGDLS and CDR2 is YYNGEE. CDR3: CASSVGAGAHTDTQYF. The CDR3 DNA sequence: TGTGCCAGCAGCGTAGGGGCGGGGGCCCACACAGATACGCAGTATTTT.